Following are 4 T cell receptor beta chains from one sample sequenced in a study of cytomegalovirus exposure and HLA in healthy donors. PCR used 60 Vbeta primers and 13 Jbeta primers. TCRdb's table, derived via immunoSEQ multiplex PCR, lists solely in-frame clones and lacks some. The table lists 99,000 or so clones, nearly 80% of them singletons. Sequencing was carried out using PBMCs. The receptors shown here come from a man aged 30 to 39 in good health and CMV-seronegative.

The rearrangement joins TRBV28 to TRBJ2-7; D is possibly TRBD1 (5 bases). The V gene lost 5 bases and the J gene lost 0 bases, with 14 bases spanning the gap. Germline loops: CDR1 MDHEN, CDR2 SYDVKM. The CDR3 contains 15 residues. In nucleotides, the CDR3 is TGTGCCAGCAGTACCTCGGACAACCGCTCCTACGAGCAGTACTTC. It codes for CASSTSDNRSYEQYF.

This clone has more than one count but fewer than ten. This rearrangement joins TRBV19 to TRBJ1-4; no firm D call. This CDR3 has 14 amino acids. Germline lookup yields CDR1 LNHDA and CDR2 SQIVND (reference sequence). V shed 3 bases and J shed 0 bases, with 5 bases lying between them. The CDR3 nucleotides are TGTGCCAGTAGTATGTCGGCAACTAATGAAAAACTGTTTTTT. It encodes CASSMSATNEKLFF.

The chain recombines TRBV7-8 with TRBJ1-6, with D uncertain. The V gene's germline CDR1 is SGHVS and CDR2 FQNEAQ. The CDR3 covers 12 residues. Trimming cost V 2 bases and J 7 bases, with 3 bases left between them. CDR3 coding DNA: TGTGCCAGCAGCTTACGGAATTCACCCCTCCACTTT. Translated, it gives CASSLRNSPLHF.

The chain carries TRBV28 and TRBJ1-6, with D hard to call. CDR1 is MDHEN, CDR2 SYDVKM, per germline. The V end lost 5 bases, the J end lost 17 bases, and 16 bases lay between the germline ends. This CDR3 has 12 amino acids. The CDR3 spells CASSTSTLVVHF. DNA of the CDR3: TGTGCCAGCAGTACGTCTACCTTGGTGGTCCACTTT.